A single sample gave rise to the 30 T cell receptor beta chains below, sequenced in a study of blood T cell repertoires in COVID-19. The table came from immunoSEQ multiplex PCR; TCRdb's copy has only in-frame clones and leaves some out. The sample lists 200,000 to 250,000 clones, more than 80% occurring once. The sequenced sample was peripheral blood. Receptors originate from a woman in her twenties or thirties with COVID-19, enrolled during active disease.

V and J are TRBV29-1 and TRBJ2-6; 8 nucleotides line up with TRBD1. The CDR3 sequence is 16 residues long. Per germline, CDR1 SQVTM and CDR2 ANQGSEA. V lost 6 bases, J lost 1 base, and 8 bases stayed unmatched. The CDR3 bases are TGCAGCGTCGGGGGACAGGTTGTATCTGGGGCCAACGTCCTGACTTTC. It encodes CSVGGQVVSGANVLTF.

This chain links TRBV9 with TRBJ1-3; D uncertain. The CDR3 spans 18 residues. Germline values: CDR1 SGDLS, CDR2 YYNGEE. V lost 0 bases and J lost 2, with 18 bases in between. In DNA, the CDR3 is TGTGCCAGCAGCGTAGCTCCTCTGGGAGGGTTGGCTGGAAACACCATATATTTT. Residues: CASSVAPLGGLAGNTIYF.

This chain links TRBV15 with TRBJ2-2; D possibly corresponds to TRBD2 (5 bases). Germline V gene data show CDR1 as LNHNV and CDR2 as YYDKDF (reference sequence). Trimming removed 2 bases from V and 4 bases from J, with 14 bases in between. This CDR3 has 16 amino acids. CDR3 bases: TGTGCCACCAGCAGAAGTCGGGGTCGGGGCACCGGGGAGCTGTTTTTT. The encoded protein is CATSRSRGRGTGELFF.

J is TRBJ1-1 and V is TRBV19, with TRBD1 identical over 7 bases. V shed 3 bases and J 4 bases; nucleotides not matched to a gene: 5. There are 14 residues in the CDR3. The germline gives CDR1 LNHDA, CDR2 SQIVND (reference sequence). CDR3 DNA sequence: TGTGCCAGTAGTATCACAGGGGCCGGCACTGAAGCTTTCTTT. Translation gives CASSITGAGTEAFF.

The chain combines TRBV7-9 with TRBJ2-7; D may be TRBD2 (6 bases). The V gene lost 5 bases and the J gene lost 0 bases, with 11 bases spanning the gap. This CDR3 has 14 amino acids. The germline V gene has CDR1 SEHNR and CDR2 FQNEAQ (reference sequence). The CDR3 DNA follows: TGTGCCAGCAGCCCAGCGGGCAGCTCCTACGAGCAGTACTTC. Translated: CASSPAGSSYEQYF.

This chain uses TRBV5-1 with TRBJ2-1, with D unclear. This CDR3 has 13 amino acids. Germline V CDR1 and CDR2: SGHRS, YFSETQ. V shed 0 bases and J shed 6 bases, with 7 bases lying between them. Written as DNA, the CDR3 is TGCGCCAGCAGCTTGGACAGCTTCAATGAGCAGTTCTTC. This gives the protein CASSLDSFNEQFF.

V usage is TRBV7-2 and J usage is TRBJ2-7, with 8 bases fitting TRBD2. J lost 3 bases, V lost 8 bases, and 9 bases had no gene match. The CDR3 loop spans 14 amino acids. Germline V CDR1 and CDR2: SGHTA, FQGNSA. CDR3 coding DNA: TGTGCCAGCTCCCCCACCCGGGGGGGCTACGAGCAGTACTTC. This codes for CASSPTRGGYEQYF.

The chain has TRBV19 and TRBJ2-7; D gene ambiguous. Trimming removed 1 base at V and 5 bases at J, with 12 bases between. The germline CDR1 and CDR2 sequences are LNHDA and SQIVND (reference sequence). CDR3 length: 14 residues. The CDR3 coding sequence is TGTGCCAGTAGTATAGCAGGAATGTACGACGAGCAGTACTTC. Amino acids: CASSIAGMYDEQYF.

The chain's CDR3 is CASSLGLAGVADTQYF. The CDR3 nucleotides are TGCGCCAGCAGCTTGGGACTAGCGGGAGTGGCAGATACGCAGTATTTT. The chain employs TRBV5-1 and TRBJ2-3, with 12 nucleotides matching TRBD2. Per the germline V gene, CDR1 is SGHRS and CDR2 is YFSETQ. The CDR3 has 16 residues. V dropped 0 bases and J dropped 4; count of bases not matched to a gene: 3.

This sequence joins TRBV10-3 and TRBJ1-5, with TRBD1 as a possible D gene (5 bases). Germline loops: CDR1 ENHRY, CDR2 SYGVKD. V lost 4 bases to trimming and J lost 3 bases, with 13 bases between them. The CDR3 spans 15 residues. This chain's CDR3 is CAISGSGRVNQPQHF. The CDR3 DNA reads as TGTGCCATCAGTGGGTCGGGCAGGGTCAATCAGCCCCAGCATTTT.

This clone occurred a few times. V gene TRBV21-1 combines with J gene TRBJ1-4; the table's D call of TRBD1 was not tested on the DNA. TRBV21-1 is designated a pseudogene. The CDR3 loop spans 15 amino acids. CDR3: CASSTQGTTNEKLFF. CDR3 DNA sequence: TGTGCCAGCAGCACACAGGGGACAACTAATGAAAAACTGTTTTTT.

V is TRBV2 and J is TRBJ1-2; 9 bases fit TRBD1. This CDR3 has 13 amino acids. With V trimmed by 3 bases and J by 6 bases, 2 bases remained unmatched. Germline lookup yields CDR1 SNHLY and CDR2 FYNNEI. As DNA, the CDR3 is TGTGCCAGCAGTGATACAGGGGGCAATGGCTACACCTTC. Its protein product is CASSDTGGNGYTF.

The V gene is TRBV19, the J gene TRBJ2-7; D not certain. The CDR3 spans 14 residues. Deletions cut 3 bases from V and 0 bases from J, with 9 bases between. Germline V gives CDR1 LNHDA, CDR2 SQIVND (reference sequence). The CDR3 is CASSIRVNSYEQYF. CDR3 in DNA: TGTGCCAGTAGTATCCGGGTCAACTCCTACGAGCAGTACTTC.

The chain has TRBV6-1 and TRBJ2-3; possible D gene TRBD2, 7 bases. Germline assignment: CDR1 MNHNS and CDR2 SASEGT. With 4 bases removed from V and 0 bases from J, the gap between germline ends came to 14 bases. This CDR3 contains 16 residues. In DNA form, the CDR3 reads TGTGCCAGCAGTGGCCTGGGGGGGCTAAGCACAGATACGCAGTATTTT. It encodes CASSGLGGLSTDTQYF.

Here the CDR3 DNA reads TGTGCCTGGAGGAGGACAGGCAAGAACACTGAAGCTTTCTTT. This translates into CAWRRTGKNTEAFF. The chain employs TRBV30 and TRBJ1-1, with 7 nucleotides matching TRBD1. V lost 3 bases and J lost 1; bases outside the gene matches: 5. Germline V gene lookup returns CDR1 GTSNPN and CDR2 SVGIG (reference sequence). The CDR3 has 14 amino acids.

The rearrangement uses TRBV2 and TRBJ2-3; D possibly corresponds to TRBD2 (7 bases). The length of the CDR3 is 16 residues. V was cut by 5 bases and J by 2 bases, with 17 bases left in between. The germline CDR1 and CDR2 sequences are SNHLY and FYNNEI. Written as DNA, the CDR3 is TGTGCCAGCAGTCGGCAAGGGGGGAGGGTCACAGATACGCAGTATTTT. Encoded protein: CASSRQGGRVTDTQYF.

J is TRBJ1-1 and V is TRBV5-6; 8 bases map to TRBD1. From germline, CDR1 is SGHDT and CDR2 YYEEEE. This CDR3 spans 16 amino acids. V shed 3 bases and J 0 bases; nucleotides not matched to a gene: 7. CDR3 sequence: CASSSVRTGLNTEAFF. The CDR3 region has the DNA TGTGCCAGCAGCTCGGTCCGGACAGGGCTGAACACTGAAGCTTTCTTT.

The genes are TRBV12-3 or TRBV12-4 and TRBJ2-5; D gene unclear. This CDR3 has 13 residues. V was shortened by 2 bases and J by 1 base, with 5 bases between the two germline ends. In DNA form, the CDR3 reads TGTGCCAGCAGTTTAAGCGCCCAAGAGACCCAGTACTTC. This encodes CASSLSAQETQYF.

The chain has TRBV19 and TRBJ2-7; 9 bases align to TRBD1. Trimming at V came to 5 bases and at J to 4 bases, leaving 6 bases not matched to a gene. Germline V CDR1 and CDR2: LNHDA, SQIVND (reference sequence). The CDR3 consists of 14 residues. This chain's CDR3 is CASSQQGARYEQYF. In nucleotides, the CDR3 is TGTGCCAGTAGTCAACAGGGGGCCCGTTACGAGCAGTACTTC.

The chain is built from TRBV7-9 and TRBJ2-7; 11 bases line up with TRBD2. V trimming: 5 bases; J trimming: 1 base; junction bases outside the gene matches: 4. CDR1 SEHNR and CDR2 FQNEAQ come from the germline V gene (reference sequence). This CDR3 has 15 residues. DNA of the CDR3: TGTGCCAGCAGCCCGGGACTAGCGGTATCCTACGAGCAGTACTTC. Its translation is CASSPGLAVSYEQYF.

The rearrangement links TRBV6-2 or TRBV6-3 to TRBJ1-3; 7 bases are a match to TRBD1. Trimming at V came to 2 bases and at J to 2 bases, leaving 0 bases not matched to a gene. Germline V gene sequence: CDR1 MNHEY, CDR2 SVGEGT. This CDR3 is built from 14 residues. This CDR3 is CASSYDRAGNTIYF. In DNA form, the CDR3 reads TGTGCCAGCAGTTACGACAGGGCTGGAAACACCATATATTTT.

The DNA of the CDR3 is TGTGCCAGCAGCCCGTACAGCTCAAACATTCAGTACTTC. Translation gives CASSPYSSNIQYF. The V and J genes are TRBV14 and TRBJ2-4; no definite D call. V was shortened by 4 bases and J by 6 bases, with 10 bases between the two germline ends. The V gene's germline CDR1 is SGHDN and CDR2 FVKESK. CDR3 length equals 13 residues.

The chain recombines TRBV5-1 with TRBJ2-3; 9 nucleotides align to TRBD2. This CDR3 spans 19 amino acids. J lost 0 bases, V lost 0 bases, and 11 bases had no gene match. The germline gives CDR1 SGHRS, CDR2 YFSETQ. The CDR3 here is CASSLDAGGGASSTDTQYF. The CDR3 DNA is TGCGCCAGCAGCTTGGATGCCGGCGGGGGGGCCTCTAGCACAGATACGCAGTATTTT.

V usage is TRBV11-3 and J usage is TRBJ2-3, with 10 bases matching TRBD1. CDR1 SGHNT and CDR2 YENEEA come from the germline V gene. The CDR3 contains 15 residues. J was trimmed by 10 bases and V by 2 bases; bases with no gene match: 9. The CDR3 loop reads CASSLTGTGDEAQYF. CDR3 DNA sequence: TGTGCCAGCAGCTTAACCGGGACAGGGGATGAGGCGCAGTATTTT.

The chain uses TRBV7-2 and TRBJ1-1; D possibly corresponds to TRBD1 (5 bases). Germline values: CDR1 SGHTA, CDR2 FQGNSA. This CDR3 is 15 amino acids long. V was shortened by 4 bases and J by 1 base, with 13 bases between the two germline ends. In nucleotides, the CDR3 is TGTGCCAGCAGCTCCCGGTGGGGCTGGAACACTGAAGCTTTCTTT. This sequence encodes CASSSRWGWNTEAFF.

This rearrangement joins TRBV6-5 to TRBJ2-5; 15 positions match TRBD2. CDR1 is MNHEY and CDR2 is SVGAGI in the germline V gene. V lost 6 bases to trimming and J lost 4 bases; unmatched junction nucleotides: 3. The CDR3 sequence is 15 residues long. As DNA, the CDR3 is TGTGCCAGCAGGAGGACTAGCGGGGGGGGAGAGACCCAGTACTTC. This encodes CASRRTSGGGETQYF.

This chain connects TRBV5-4 to TRBJ2-5; tentatively, D is TRBD2 (6 bases). Germline lookup yields CDR1 SGHNT and CDR2 YYREEE (reference sequence). There are 16 residues in the CDR3. Deletions cut 4 bases from V and 0 bases from J, with 16 bases between. The CDR3 DNA follows: TGTGCCAGCAGCCAAGTGGCGGGGAGCCACCAAGAGACCCAGTACTTC. Translation: CASSQVAGSHQETQYF. The variable domain in full, completed from reference TRBV5-4 and TRBJ2-5, reads ETGVTQSPTHLIKTRGQQVTLRCSSQSGHNTVSWYQQALGQGPQFIFQYYREEENGRGNFPPRFSGLQFPNYSSELNVNALELDDSALYLCASSQVAGSHQETQYFGPGTRLLVL.

CDR3 loop: CASSVRTANYGYTF. As DNA, the CDR3 is TGTGCCAGCAGTGTTCGGACAGCTAACTATGGCTACACCTTC. V gene TRBV6-6 combines with J gene TRBJ1-2; perhaps TRBD1 as D (6 bases). This CDR3 comprises 14 residues. Trimming left V 5 bases short and J 0 bases short, with 10 bases between. Germline V lookup: CDR1 MNHNY, CDR2 SVGAGI (reference sequence).

A few counts support this clone. The V call is TRBV3-1 (or the pseudogene TRBV3-2), the J call TRBJ2-7; 7 nucleotides align to TRBD2. This CDR3 spans 18 amino acids. Germline V gene lookup returns CDR1 LGHDT and CDR2 YNNKEL (reference sequence). The V and J ends lost 0 bases and 2 bases, in that order; junction bases with no gene match: 13. The CDR3 sequence is CASSQDDSGAKYTYEQYF. CDR3 nucleotides: TGTGCCAGCAGCCAAGATGACAGCGGGGCCAAATACACCTACGAGCAGTACTTC.

This chain uses TRBV3-1 (or the pseudogene TRBV3-2) with TRBJ1-2, with TRBD1 matching 8 bases. CDR1 is LGHDT, CDR2 YNNKEL, per germline (reference sequence). V dropped 1 base and J dropped 1; count of bases not matched to a gene: 2. CDR3 size: 15 residues. DNA for the CDR3: TGTGCCAGCAGCCAAGTGGGGACAGGTAACTATGGCTACACCTTC. This gives the protein CASSQVGTGNYGYTF.